A single T cell receptor beta chain is shown here with its context. Original analysis: Amplification from reference gene primers served as the basis for estimated nucleated cell counts. Repertoires were generated with immunoSEQ multiplex PCR, while TCRdb's copy carries only in-frame clones and drops some. That table gives V, J and clone size, and the DNA gave D and trimming. The sample includes 90,000 or so clones, around 86% of them seen just once. These data come from a study of blood T cell repertoires in COVID-19. About the research overall: Italy, Spain and the United States were the sources of the convalescent and acute COVID-19 samples. PBMCs, B-cell-depleted T cells, or T cells provided the cDNA or gDNA that made up the material.

This CDR3 region has 14 residues. Trimming pared 4 bases from V and 4 bases from J, leaving 12 bases between. The germline CDR1 and CDR2 sequences are SGHDT and YYEEEE. The sample was peripheral blood. The rearrangement uses TRBV5-6 and TRBJ1-5, with D possibly matching TRBD1 (6 bases). This receptor was taken from a middle-aged man with active COVID-19. DNA of the CDR3: TGTGCCAGCAGCGTACAGGGAGTTAATCAGCCCCAGCATTTT. It codes for CASSVQGVNQPQHF.